The 22 T cell receptor beta chains reported below all come from one sample, sequenced in a study of blood T cells in healthy people across ages. The second PCR ran about 6 to 12 cycles with a sample-barcoded 5' primer and J-beta primers. Each CDR3 protein is one row after TCRdb ran MiXCR on the 5' RACE reads. Here the sample spans approximately 850,000 distinct CDR3 sequences, under 55% being singletons. Sequenced sample: blood. These receptors originate from a man between 60 and 75 years old in good health.

The V gene is TRBV7-2, the J gene TRBJ2-7; 7 bases align to TRBD2. V gave up 1 base and J gave up 5 bases; unmatched junction bases: 5. The CDR3 is made up of 14 amino acids. Looked up from germline, CDR1 is SGHTA and CDR2 is FQGNSA. The CDR3 sequence is CASSLGGGIDEQYF. CDR3 sequence (DNA): TGTGCCAGCAGCTTAGGCGGGGGTATTGACGAGCAGTACTTC.

This sequence joins TRBV4-3 and TRBJ2-4; D could derive from TRBD1 or TRBD2 (5 bases each). CDR3 length equals 18 residues. The ends were cut back, 0 bases at V and 1 base at J, with 16 bases in the middle. Germline loops: CDR1 LGHNA, CDR2 YSLEER. CDR3 residues: CASSQERQRAMAKNIQYF. CDR3 coding DNA: TGCGCCAGCAGCCAAGAGAGACAGAGGGCGATGGCCAAAAACATTCAGTACTTC.

This clonotype appeared a few times. Compared with germline, one end of the junction differs, possibly owing to a read error. This rearrangement joins TRBV4-1 to TRBJ2-5; D gene uncertain. Near its end, the DNA agrees better with TRBJ2-7, so the J call may be wrong. The CDR3 covers 13 residues. From germline, CDR1 is MGHRA and CDR2 YSYEKL. CDR3 loop: CASGQEQYYEQYF. Written as DNA, the CDR3 is TGCGCCAGCGGCCAAGAACAGTACTACGAGCAGTACTTC.

This clonotype has just a few counts. The chain combines TRBV7-2 with TRBJ2-5; a possible D gene is TRBD2 (6 bases). Germline V gene lookup returns CDR1 SGHTA and CDR2 FQGNSA. With 5 bases removed from V and 5 bases from J, the gap between germline ends came to 12 bases. The CDR3 runs to 13 residues. The DNA for the CDR3 is TGTGCCAGCAGCGGAGGGGTAGGGGAGACCCAGTACTTC. Encoded protein: CASSGGVGETQYF.

This clonotype was seen only a few times. The chain recombines TRBV20-1 with TRBJ2-7; a weak D match, TRBD1 (6 bases). This CDR3 spans 15 amino acids. CDR1 and CDR2 from the germline V gene are DFQATT and SNEGSKA (reference sequence). V lost 2 bases, J lost 4 bases, and 18 bases lay in between. The CDR3 DNA is TGCAGTGCTAGAAGGTCGGGACACCTTGCTTACGAGCAGTACTTC. Encoded protein: CSARRSGHLAYEQYF.

The chain couples TRBV9 to TRBJ2-1; TRBD2 aligns across 12 bases. CDR1 and CDR2 (germline): SGDLS, YYNGEE. V was pared by 4 bases and J by 3 bases, with 8 bases of the junction left unmatched. This CDR3 has 17 residues. In DNA form, the CDR3 reads TGTGCCAGCAGCAGCCGACTAGCGGGGGAGAGCTACAATGAGCAGTTCTTC. This sequence encodes CASSSRLAGESYNEQFF.

This clonotype was observed once. The chain couples TRBV9 to TRBJ1-1; perhaps TRBD1 as D (5 bases). Deletions cut 3 bases from V and 6 bases from J, with 18 bases between. Looked up from germline, CDR1 is SGDLS and CDR2 is YYNGEE. The length of the CDR3 is 15 residues. In DNA, the CDR3 is TGTGCCAGCAGCGCCGGGGACTTCCTCAGGGCTGAAGCTTTCTTT. It specifies CASSAGDFLRAEAFF.

This clonotype came up many times. The chain recombines TRBV29-1 with TRBJ2-1; 9 nucleotides agree with TRBD2. J lost 11 bases, V lost 7 bases, and 12 bases had no gene match. Germline CDR1 SQVTM, CDR2 ANQGSEA. The CDR3 loop spans 13 amino acids. The CDR3 reads CSAGSDTSGQQFF. Here the CDR3 DNA reads TGCAGCGCCGGATCCGACACTAGCGGGCAGCAGTTCTTC.

This clonotype showed up many times. The J gene is TRBJ2-7, the V gene TRBV14; tentative D call: TRBD2 (6 bases). Trimming took off 8 bases at V and 3 bases at J, with 8 bases between the two ends. Germline CDR1 is SGHDN and CDR2 is FVKESK. The CDR3 spans 11 residues. CDR3 sequence reads: CASGGFYEQYF. CDR3 sequence (DNA): TGTGCCAGCGGGGGGTTCTACGAGCAGTACTTC.

As concerns this clonotype: At one end, the junction sequence differs from germline, possibly due to a read error. This rearrangement joins TRBV20-1 to TRBJ2-4; D could derive from TRBD1 or TRBD2 (5 bases each). There are 16 residues in the CDR3. The germline gives CDR1 DFQATT, CDR2 SNEGSKA (reference sequence). Written as DNA, the CDR3 is TGCAGTGCTAGAGATATCGGAAAGGGGACCAAAAACACTCAGTACTTC. Protein: CSARDIGKGTKNTQYF.

The chain uses TRBV6-5 and TRBJ2-5, with D perhaps matching TRBD2 (5 bases). Between the trimmed V and J ends, which lost 0 bases and 5 bases, there was a span of 7 bases. The CDR3 totals 13 residues. Germline values: CDR1 MNHEY, CDR2 SVGAGI. CDR3 region: CASSYSERETQYF. CDR3 sequence (DNA): TGTGCCAGCAGTTACTCAGAGCGGGAGACCCAGTACTTC.

As concerns this clonotype: A much larger clone differs from this one at a single base, so this may be a read error. This chain connects TRBV10-3 to TRBJ2-7; D unclear. The CDR3 runs to 12 residues. Germline V CDR1 and CDR2: ENHRY, SYGVKD. The chain's CDR3 is CAVSEFSYEQYF. The CDR3 DNA reads TGTGCCGTCAGTGAGTTTTCCTACGAGCAGTACTTC.

This clonotype appeared a few times. The chain employs TRBV7-2 and TRBJ2-1; D perhaps matches TRBD2 (5 bases). The V and J ends lost 7 bases and 6 bases respectively, with 22 bases between them. Germline-derived CDR1 and CDR2 are SGHTA and FQGNSA. CDR3 length: 16 residues. The CDR3: CASTGAWLAVGNEQFF. CDR3 coding DNA: TGTGCCAGCACCGGAGCATGGCTAGCTGTGGGCAATGAGCAGTTCTTC.

The V gene is TRBV7-2, the J gene TRBJ2-1; no clear D. With 2 bases removed from V and 9 bases from J, the gap between germline ends came to 11 bases. The CDR3 length is 13 residues. The V gene's germline CDR1 is SGHTA and CDR2 FQGNSA. CDR3 bases: TGTGCCAGCAGCTTATGGCCCCGGCCTGAGCAGTTCTTC. It specifies CASSLWPRPEQFF. The full variable domain, completed using reference TRBV7-2 and TRBJ2-1, is GAGVSQSPSNKVTEKGKDVELRCDPISGHTALYWYRQSLGQGLEFLIYFQGNSAPDKSGLPSDRFSAERTGGSVSTLTIQRTQQEDSAVYLCASSLWPRPEQFFGPGTRLTVL.

CDR3 region: CSARVGEGNNEQFF. The DNA of the CDR3 is TGCAGTGCTAGAGTCGGGGAGGGCAACAATGAGCAGTTCTTC. The chain employs TRBV20-1 and TRBJ2-1; TRBD2 agrees at 7 bases. There are 14 residues in the CDR3. CDR1 is DFQATT, CDR2 SNEGSKA, per germline (reference sequence). V was clipped by 1 base and J by 5 bases; unmatched bases: 5.

The chain carries TRBV3-1 and TRBJ2-3, with TRBD1 as a possible D gene (5 bases). Germline lookup yields CDR1 LGHDT and CDR2 YNNKEL (reference sequence). This CDR3 has 15 residues. The germline V and J ends were trimmed by 1 base and 4 bases, with 12 bases remaining between them. As DNA, the CDR3 is TGTGCCAGCAGCCAAGGCATAGGGGAATCAGATACGCAGTATTTT. Translated, it gives CASSQGIGESDTQYF.

This clonotype has more than one count but fewer than ten. The chain has TRBV9 and TRBJ2-7; perhaps D is TRBD1 or TRBD2 (5 bases each). CDR1 is SGDLS and CDR2 is YYNGEE in the germline V gene. The length of the CDR3 is 16 residues. Trimming shortened V by 0 bases and J by 6 bases, and 19 bases separated the two germline ends. CDR3 nucleotide sequence: TGTGCCAGCAGCGTAGCTCCTTGGGGGACCTCCCGCGAGCAGTACTTC. Amino acid sequence: CASSVAPWGTSREQYF.

This clonotype was observed a few times. The V call is TRBV29-1, the J call TRBJ2-3; D could derive from TRBD1 or TRBD2 (5 bases each). The germline CDR1 and CDR2 sequences are SQVTM and ANQGSEA. The CDR3 runs 13 residues. V dropped 3 bases and J dropped 4 bases, with 11 bases sitting between them. CDR3 DNA: TGCAGCGTTGACGGTGGGGGATCAGATACGCAGTATTTT. Protein sequence: CSVDGGGSDTQYF.

V usage is TRBV15 and J usage is TRBJ2-5; 9 nucleotides agree with TRBD1. The germline V gene has CDR1 LNHNV and CDR2 YYDKDF (reference sequence). V shed 3 bases, J shed 11 bases, and the junction held 16 bases outside the gene matches. The CDR3 totals 16 residues. Written as DNA, the CDR3 is TGTGCCACCAGCAGGGAAACCGGGACAGGGCGCAATGAGCAGTACTTC. Translation gives CATSRETGTGRNEQYF.

V and J are TRBV7-9 and TRBJ2-5, with a weak D call TRBD2 (6 bases). V was trimmed by 4 bases and J by 2 bases, leaving 20 bases between them. This CDR3 is built from 17 residues. Per the germline V gene, CDR1 is SEHNR and CDR2 is FQNEAQ (reference sequence). CDR3 sequence reads: CASSSRDLRGLQETQYF. CDR3 nucleotide sequence: TGTGCCAGCAGCTCCCGAGACCTACGGGGGTTACAAGAGACCCAGTACTTC.

The V and J genes are TRBV28 and TRBJ2-5; D is possibly TRBD1 (6 bases). Between the trimmed V and J ends, which lost 5 bases and 3 bases, there was a span of 10 bases. Germline CDR1 is MDHEN and CDR2 is SYDVKM. The CDR3 contains 13 residues. The CDR3 bases are TGTGCCAGCAGTACCCACAGGGAAGAGACCCAGTACTTC. It codes for CASSTHREETQYF. The entire variable domain, with the rest obtained from reference TRBV28 and TRBJ2-5, is as follows: DVKVTQSSRYLVKRTGEKVFLECVQDMDHENMFWYRQDPGLGLRLIYFSYDVKMKEKGDIPEGYSVSREKKERFSLILESASTNQTSMYLCASSTHREETQYFGPGTRLLVL.

This clonotype came up a few times. The chain is built from TRBV2 and TRBJ2-7; no definite D call. V lost 3 bases and J lost 6, with 6 bases in between. The CDR3 is 11 amino acids. Germline lookup yields CDR1 SNHLY and CDR2 FYNNEI. The CDR3 here is CASSDRPEQYF. DNA of the CDR3: TGTGCCAGCAGTGATAGGCCCGAGCAGTACTTC.